This TCR beta chain was sequenced in a study of shared T cell receptors in the human thymus. Libraries were prepared by immunoSEQ multiplex PCR; TCRdb keeps only in-frame clonotypes and omits some of them. The sample consists of about 380,000 clones, 95% of them appearing once. Germline V gene sequence: CDR1 SGHDN, CDR2 FVKESK. CDR3 length: 13 amino acids. V trimming: 5 bases; J trimming: 4 bases; junction bases outside the gene matches: 2. This TCR derives from a human donor. Sequenced input: thymocytes. The chain combines TRBV14 with TRBJ1-3, with 7 bases matching TRBD1. The DNA for the CDR3 is TGTGCCAGCAGCTCACAGGGGGGAAACACCATATATTTT. It encodes CASSSQGGNTIYF.